These 19 T cell receptor beta chains originate from one sample sequenced in a study of T-cell memory formation after mild COVID-19. A single record per CDR3 protein comes from TCRdb applying MiXCR to the 5' RACE reads. The sample consists of over 450,000 distinct CDR3 sequences, around 20% of them appearing once. What was sequenced was PBMCs or a T cell subset sorted from them (not recorded which). All receptors come from an adult woman who had mild COVID-19 (a few samples of this study predate the infection). Cell type and time point are not known.

This clonotype was found a few times. The V call is TRBV6-5, the J call TRBJ1-1; possible D gene TRBD1, 6 bases. Trimming removed 4 bases at V and 5 bases at J, with 14 bases between. Germline loops: CDR1 MNHEY, CDR2 SVGAGI. The length of the CDR3 is 14 residues. CDR3 amino acids: CASSFTGMRTEAFF. The CDR3 DNA reads TGTGCCAGCAGTTTTACAGGGATGAGGACTGAAGCTTTCTTT.

This chain joins TRBV5-5 and TRBJ2-7; a possible D gene is TRBD1 (7 bases). V lost 3 bases and J 0 bases, leaving 16 bases between the germline ends. Germline loops: CDR1 SGHKS, CDR2 YYEKEE (reference sequence). The CDR3 covers 16 residues. CDR3 amino acids: CASSWTGGVISYEQYF. CDR3 coding DNA: TGTGCCAGCAGCTGGACAGGAGGGGTGATCTCCTACGAGCAGTACTTC.

The chain recombines TRBV29-1 with TRBJ2-7, with TRBD2 identical over 9 bases. The V and J ends lost 5 bases and 5 bases, in that order; junction bases with no gene match: 13. Germline V gives CDR1 SQVTM, CDR2 ANQGSEA. The CDR3 covers 15 residues. CDR3 nucleotide sequence: TGCAGCGTTCTCCCGCGACTAGCGGACCTGAACGAGCAGTACTTC. Translation gives CSVLPRLADLNEQYF.

V and J are TRBV5-1 and TRBJ2-3, with TRBD2 as a possible D gene (5 bases). This CDR3 contains 15 residues. Between the trimmed V and J ends, which lost 2 bases and 1 base, there was a span of 11 bases. Germline V gene lookup returns CDR1 SGHRS and CDR2 YFSETQ. The CDR3 nucleotides are TGCGCCAGCAGCTTTTGGCAGGAGGGCACAGATACGCAGTATTTT. Translating gives CASSFWQEGTDTQYF.

V gene TRBV29-1 combines with J gene TRBJ2-3, with D possibly matching TRBD1 (5 bases). This CDR3 contains 13 residues. V was trimmed by 5 bases and J by 4 bases, leaving 13 bases between them. Germline CDR1 SQVTM, CDR2 ANQGSEA. The chain's CDR3 is CSVRGIGADTQYF. The DNA of the CDR3 is TGCAGCGTTAGGGGCATTGGGGCAGATACGCAGTATTTT.

The table lists this clonotype with a few counts. This chain connects TRBV5-1 to TRBJ2-7; no definite D call. V dropped 0 bases and J dropped 2 bases, with 9 bases sitting between them. CDR3 size: 14 residues. CDR1 is SGHRS, CDR2 YFSETQ, per germline. DNA for the CDR3: TGCGCCAGCAGCTTGGTAACTCACACCTACGAGCAGTACTTC. Translated: CASSLVTHTYEQYF.

In its sample, this clonotype was seen once. This sequence joins TRBV6-9 and TRBJ2-1; 12 nucleotides align to TRBD2. The junction had 11 bases not matched to a gene; V was cut back by 7 bases and J by 7 bases. There are 16 residues in the CDR3. Germline CDR1 reads MNHGY; CDR2 reads SVAAGI. The CDR3 DNA reads as TGTGCCAGCAACAAGACGACTAGCGGGGGAGAAAATGAGCAGTTCTTC. Amino acid sequence: CASNKTTSGGENEQFF.

J is TRBJ1-2 and V is TRBV7-2; TRBD1 aligns across 9 bases. This CDR3 is 15 amino acids long. CDR1 is SGHTA, CDR2 FQGNSA, per germline. The V segment lost 1 base and the J segment 7 bases; nucleotides outside the gene matches: 7. CDR3 sequence (DNA): TGTGCCAGCAGCTTAGTTCAGGGACAGGGAGGTGGCTACACCTTC. It specifies CASSLVQGQGGGYTF. Full variable domain (rest looked up from reference TRBV7-2 and TRBJ1-2): GAGVSQSPSNKVTEKGKDVELRCDPISGHTALYWYRQSLGQGLEFLIYFQGNSAPDKSGLPSDRFSAERTGGSVSTLTIQRTQQEDSAVYLCASSLVQGQGGGYTFGSGTRLTVV.

V is TRBV6-5 and J is TRBJ1-5; 7 nucleotides match TRBD1. This CDR3 is 13 amino acids long. Looked up from germline, CDR1 is MNHEY and CDR2 is SVGAGI. The V and J ends lost 4 bases and 5 bases, in that order; junction bases with no gene match: 2. CDR3 amino acids: CASSLDRYQPQHF. The CDR3 DNA is TGTGCCAGCAGTTTGGACAGGTATCAGCCCCAGCATTTT.

This clonotype appeared a few times. V usage is TRBV5-1 and J usage is TRBJ1-1; D is perhaps TRBD1 (6 bases). V shed 2 bases and J shed 5 bases, with 16 bases lying between them. The germline CDR1 and CDR2 sequences are SGHRS and YFSETQ. The CDR3 length is 15 residues. The DNA for the CDR3 is TGCGCCAGCAGCTTCCTCCGGGGGCAGGGGACTGAAGCTTTCTTT. Translated: CASSFLRGQGTEAFF.

The chain employs TRBV5-5 and TRBJ2-1; the match to TRBD2 covers 10 bases. After removal of 2 bases from V and 8 bases from J, the junction contained 4 bases not matched to a gene. The V gene's germline CDR1 is SGHKS and CDR2 YYEKEE (reference sequence). The CDR3 extends over 14 amino acids. Written as DNA, the CDR3 is TGTGCCAGCAGCTTAACTAGCGGGATGGATGAGCAGTTCTTC. It specifies CASSLTSGMDEQFF.

This clonotype was recorded only once. This chain connects TRBV27 to TRBJ2-5; a possible D gene is TRBD2 (5 bases). CDR1 and CDR2 (germline): MNHEY, SMNVEV (reference sequence). The ends were cut back, 7 bases at V and 5 bases at J, with 14 bases in the middle. This CDR3 has 13 amino acids. The CDR3 sequence is CASKRGAVETQYF. CDR3 nucleotide sequence: TGTGCCAGCAAACGGGGTGCGGTGGAGACCCAGTACTTC.

This clonotype was observed at least ten times. The chain is built from TRBV2 and TRBJ2-1, with TRBD2 matching over 7 bases. The CDR3 length is 17 residues. Germline loops: CDR1 SNHLY, CDR2 FYNNEI. V shed 0 bases and J 7 bases; nucleotides not matched to a gene: 12. The CDR3 region is CASSEAVYGRKKNEQFF. The CDR3 DNA is TGTGCCAGCAGTGAAGCGGTCTACGGGAGGAAGAAAAATGAGCAGTTCTTC.

The sample holds many counts of this clonotype. The rearrangement uses TRBV7-9 and TRBJ2-1, with 8 positions matching TRBD2. Trimming at V came to 4 bases and at J to 7 bases, leaving 21 bases not matched to a gene. This CDR3 is built from 19 residues. In germline, CDR1 is SEHNR, CDR2 FQNEAQ (reference sequence). The DNA of the CDR3 is TGTGCCAGCAGCTCCCTTATCCGGACGCGGGAGGTTCGGTATAATGAGCAGTTCTTC. This sequence encodes CASSSLIRTREVRYNEQFF.

This clonotype has more than one count but fewer than ten. The rearrangement joins TRBV5-1 to TRBJ2-3, with 10 bases identical to TRBD2. The length of the CDR3 is 14 residues. Germline V gene sequence: CDR1 SGHRS, CDR2 YFSETQ. J lost 5 bases, V lost 7 bases, and 7 bases had no gene match. CDR3 coding DNA: TGCGCCAGCTCTCGACTAGCGGGTTTAGATACGCAGTATTTT. Its protein is CASSRLAGLDTQYF.

This clonotype was counted many times. CDR3: CASSLGDEQYF. DNA for the CDR3: TGTGCCAGCAGCTTAGGGGACGAGCAGTACTTC. The V and J genes are TRBV7-9 and TRBJ2-7, with D hard to call. V lost 1 base to trimming and J lost 5 bases, with 3 bases between them. The CDR3 sequence is 11 residues long. Germline CDR1 SEHNR, CDR2 FQNEAQ (reference sequence).

The chain links TRBV6-5 to TRBJ2-1, with 8 bases that match TRBD2. The V gene end was trimmed by 5 bases and the J gene end by 10 bases; junction bases not matched to a gene: 16. Germline-derived CDR1 and CDR2 are MNHEY and SVGAGI. There are 16 residues in the CDR3. CDR3 sequence (DNA): TGTGCCAGCAGTACGGCGGGGGGCAGCCCTTTAGGGGAGCAGTTCTTC. It encodes CASSTAGGSPLGEQFF.

V and J are TRBV2 and TRBJ2-7; D remains ambiguous. The germline CDR1 and CDR2 sequences are SNHLY and FYNNEI. The CDR3 covers 11 residues. V was cut by 8 bases and J by 2 bases, with 7 bases left in between. CDR3 nucleotides: TGTGCCAGCCTAAGCGCCTACGAGCAGTACTTC. It codes for CASLSAYEQYF.

J is TRBJ2-4 and V is TRBV7-9; 7 bases are shared with TRBD1. With 5 bases clipped from V and 0 bases from J, the junction kept 7 bases outside the gene matches. This CDR3 is 16 amino acids long. CDR1 and CDR2 (germline): SEHNR, FQNEAQ (reference sequence). The chain's CDR3 is CASSPQGLLAKNIQYF. The CDR3 DNA is TGTGCCAGCAGCCCACAGGGGCTTCTAGCCAAAAACATTCAGTACTTC.